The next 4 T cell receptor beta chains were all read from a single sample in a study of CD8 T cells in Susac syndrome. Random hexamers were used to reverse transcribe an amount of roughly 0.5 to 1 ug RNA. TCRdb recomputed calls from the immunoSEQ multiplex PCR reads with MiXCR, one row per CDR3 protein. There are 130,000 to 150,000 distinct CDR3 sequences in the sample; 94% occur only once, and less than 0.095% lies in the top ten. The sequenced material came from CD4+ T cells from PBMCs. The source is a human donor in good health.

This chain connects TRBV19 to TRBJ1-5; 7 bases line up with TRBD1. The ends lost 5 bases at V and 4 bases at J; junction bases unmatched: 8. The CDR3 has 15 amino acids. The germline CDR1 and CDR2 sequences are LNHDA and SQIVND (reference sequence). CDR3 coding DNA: TGTGCCAGTAGTGTCCCGGGACAGCCAAATCAGCCCCAGCATTTT. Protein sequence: CASSVPGQPNQPQHF.

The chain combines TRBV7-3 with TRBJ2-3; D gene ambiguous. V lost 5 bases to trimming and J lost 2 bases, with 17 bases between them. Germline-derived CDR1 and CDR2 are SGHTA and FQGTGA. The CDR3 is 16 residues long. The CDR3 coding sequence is TGTGCCAGCAGCCGTGTCCCGAGCTCCGTCACAGATACGCAGTATTTT. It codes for CASSRVPSSVTDTQYF.

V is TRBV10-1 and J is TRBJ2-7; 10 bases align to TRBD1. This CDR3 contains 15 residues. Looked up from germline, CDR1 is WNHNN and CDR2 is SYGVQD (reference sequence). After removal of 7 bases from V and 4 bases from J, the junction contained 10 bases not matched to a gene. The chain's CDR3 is CASNPGTGEVYEQYF. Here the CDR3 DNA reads TGCGCCAGCAATCCCGGGACAGGGGAAGTGTACGAGCAGTACTTC.

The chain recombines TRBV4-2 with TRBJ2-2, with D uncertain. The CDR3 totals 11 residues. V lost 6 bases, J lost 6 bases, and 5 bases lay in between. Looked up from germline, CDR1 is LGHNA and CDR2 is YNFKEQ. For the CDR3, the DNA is TGTGCCAGCAGAAACGCCGGGGAGCTGTTTTTT. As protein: CASRNAGELFF.